Detailed here is one T cell receptor beta chain. No cognate antigen has been identified for it. No base-level quality is on record; no much larger clone is a single base apart. The data were obtained in a study of blood T cell repertoires in COVID-19 (dated by TCRdb to 2018 to 2021). About the investigation overall: The collaborator samples originated in the United States, Italy and Spain and spanned the acute and convalescent phases of COVID-19. The prospective study material was composed of cDNA or gDNA derived from T cells, B-cell-depleted T cells, or PBMCs. The dataset comprised deeply sampled blood TCRbeta repertoires from subjects exposed to, actively infected with, or recovered from COVID-19. A freely available public database, intended as a resource for researchers studying the immune response to SARS-CoV-2, is where the repertoires were released. Samples were obtained from the ongoing ImmuneRACE study (first 160 participants) and from about 1,300 subjects provided by 6 global collaborators. A de-identified subject ID, COVID-19 status, age in years and sex were almost always included in the sample metadata. HLA class I and class II types, where available, came from metadata supplied by the sample provider rather than from assay-based typing. Overall results and qualifications from the work: Clinical and demographic metadata were provided uncurated, with the amount varying by source and participant.

The CDR3 covers 13 residues, taking in both the cysteine and the phenylalanine. Left in the record is the CDR3 DNA by itself, 39 bases read in frame from the first base. V gives up 0 bases and J gives up 4 bases, and the segment between their germline ends measures 7 bases. According to the germline V gene (reference sequence), CDR1 reads GTSNPN and CDR2 reads SVGIG. Collaborating institutions collected whole blood in K2EDTA tubes following their own protocols. For TCRbeta analysis, collaborators shipped samples as frozen whole blood, isolated PBMCs, or DNA extracted from either of those sample types. TCRbeta CDR3 regions were amplified from genomic DNA by means of the immunoSEQ Assay, a bias-controlled multiplex PCR. Per the original workflow: Nucleated cell counts per sample were estimated from amplification of reference gene primers within the assay. To quantify the absolute abundance of each unique TCRbeta CDR3 rearrangement, sequence reads were collapsed and filtered. For each sample, productive Simpson clonality was calculated as the square root of Simpson's diversity index across productive rearrangements. TCRdb re-hosts the immuneACCESS table, in-frame sequences only. Its copies lack some clones; in the studies checked, an unresolved V gene accounts for under half of them, and the cause for the rest is not known. V and J calls plus clone size are reproduced from that table; the DNA served to infer D and trimming. Here the sample has over 75,000 clones; roughly 79% occur a single time. The top ten clonotypes cover 16% of the sample.

The receptor was isolated from a human donor in a cohort sampled during active COVID-19. This sequence uses TRBV30 and TRBJ1-5; the D gene is not confidently resolved. Material for sequencing was peripheral blood. The CDR3 reads CAWSVRLNQPQHF. The DNA sequence is TGTGCCTGGAGTGTACGGTTAAATCAGCCCCAGCATTTT.